This T cell receptor beta chain was identified in a study of patients and donors after allogeneic stem cell transplantation. CDR3 size: 18 residues. Looked up from germline, CDR1 is SNHLY and CDR2 is FYNNEI. V lost 7 bases and J lost 0, with 22 bases in between. TCRdb redid the calling of the RT-PCR reads with MiXCR, one entry per CDR3 protein. The sample lists 70,000 or so distinct CDR3 sequences, less than 30% seen once, with about a quarter in the top ten. This chain joins TRBV2 and TRBJ2-1; D may be TRBD2 (5 bases). Sequences were obtained from blood, either unsorted or a sorted T cell fraction (not recorded which). This clonotype was obtained from a human donor who was either an allogeneic HSCT recipient or a stem cell or donor lymphocyte infusion donor (not recorded which). It is not recorded whose cells these are; they may come from a transplant donor. The CDR3 sequence: CASKRYMRTLSSYNEQFF. In DNA form, the CDR3 reads TGTGCCAGCAAGCGGTATATGAGGACTCTTAGCTCCTACAATGAGCAGTTCTTC.